This TCR beta chain stems from a study of response to subunit inactivated influenza vaccine. The CDR3 runs 15 residues. V shed 6 bases and J shed 6 bases, with 18 bases lying between them. The germline V gene encodes CDR1 SNHLY and CDR2 FYNNEI. Using its own MiXCR run on the RT-PCR reads, TCRdb lists one record per CDR3 protein. The table records hundreds of thousands of distinct CDR3 sequences, approximately 15% of them present only once. The genes are TRBV2 and TRBJ1-5, with D tentatively TRBD1 (5 bases). This sequence was found in a man in his fifties who received an inactivated influenza vaccine. The sequencing used PBMCs from blood, collected 14 days before vaccination. As DNA, the CDR3 is TGTGCCAGCAGCGCTTCGGGCAGAAGGGGTCAGCCCCAGCATTTT. Encoded protein: CASSASGRRGQPQHF.